Shown below are 32 T cell receptor beta chains from a single sample sequenced in a study of blood T cell repertoires in COVID-19. Some clones are missing from TCRdb's copy, which holds only in-frame ones; the method was immunoSEQ multiplex PCR. The profile shows 150,000 to 200,000 clones, roughly 80% of them singletons. The sequenced material came from peripheral blood. The receptor source for this set is a woman in her thirties or forties with COVID-19, enrolled during active disease.

The V gene is TRBV7-2, the J gene TRBJ2-5, with D unclear. V was clipped by 1 base and J by 2 bases, with 8 bases between them. From germline, CDR1 is SGHTA and CDR2 FQGNSA. The CDR3 covers 14 residues. CDR3: CASSLVSSQETQYF. CDR3 bases: TGTGCCAGCAGCTTAGTTAGTTCACAAGAGACCCAGTACTTC.

The chain couples TRBV27 to TRBJ1-5, with 7 bases identical to TRBD1. The CDR3 runs 18 residues. Germline CDR1 is MNHEY and CDR2 is SMNVEV (reference sequence). V was clipped by 6 bases and J by 0 bases; unmatched bases: 14. CDR3 bases: TGTGCCAGCAGCCCCCTATACAGGGGAGTATATAGCAATCAGCCCCAGCATTTT. Its protein is CASSPLYRGVYSNQPQHF.

The chain recombines TRBV19 with TRBJ2-3; the match to TRBD1 covers 8 bases. Germline CDR1 is LNHDA and CDR2 is SQIVND (reference sequence). The V segment lost 7 bases and the J segment 5 bases; nucleotides outside the gene matches: 8. CDR3 length: 14 amino acids. CDR3 DNA: TGTGCCAGTACCACCGGACAGGGTGGAGATACGCAGTATTTT. Amino acid sequence: CASTTGQGGDTQYF.

This sequence joins TRBV6-5 and TRBJ2-5, with D uncertain. CDR3 size: 13 residues. Germline values: CDR1 MNHEY, CDR2 SVGAGI. Trimming stripped 2 bases from V and 2 bases from J, with 6 bases between. The CDR3 DNA reads TGTGCCAGCAGTTACGCCTATCAAGAGACCCAGTACTTC. It codes for CASSYAYQETQYF.

The genes are TRBV5-1 and TRBJ2-2; D not certain. The germline gives CDR1 SGHRS, CDR2 YFSETQ. Trimming removed 7 bases at V and 0 bases at J, with 13 bases between. CDR3 size: 15 residues. The DNA for the CDR3 is TGCGCCAGCCTCCCCGGCCAGGCGAACACCGGGGAGCTGTTTTTT. Translated: CASLPGQANTGELFF.

This clone showed up just a few times. This chain joins TRBV11-2 and TRBJ2-7, with D unclear. Trimming took 2 bases from V and 1 from J, leaving 3 bases between them. This CDR3 is 12 amino acids long. The germline gives CDR1 SGHAT, CDR2 FQNNGV. CDR3 in amino acids: CASSLLSYEQYF. As DNA, the CDR3 is TGTGCCAGCAGCTTACTATCCTACGAGCAGTACTTC.

The chain combines TRBV5-8 with TRBJ1-2, with D unresolved. The CDR3 has 13 residues. CDR1 and CDR2 from the germline V gene are SGHTS and YDEGEE. Trimming left V 1 base short and J 4 bases short, with 8 bases between. The CDR3 sequence is CASSLWATYGYTF. The CDR3, as DNA: TGTGCCAGCAGCTTGTGGGCCACCTATGGCTACACCTTC.

The chain employs TRBV5-1 and TRBJ1-2, with 8 bases aligning to TRBD1. Trimming at V came to 0 bases and at J to 2 bases, leaving 3 bases not matched to a gene. The CDR3 is 15 amino acids. From germline, CDR1 is SGHRS and CDR2 YFSETQ. The CDR3 nucleotides are TGCGCCAGCAGCTTGGATCCAGGGGGCAACTATGGCTACACCTTC. This encodes CASSLDPGGNYGYTF.

The chain links TRBV19 to TRBJ1-2; TRBD1 agrees at 7 bases. The junction had 7 bases not matched to a gene; V was cut back by 5 bases and J by 4 bases. From germline, CDR1 is LNHDA and CDR2 SQIVND (reference sequence). CDR3 length: 14 residues. CDR3 in DNA: TGTGCCAGTAGTGTGGGGGGACAGAGCTATGGCTACACCTTC. Its protein is CASSVGGQSYGYTF.

The rearrangement links TRBV20-1 to TRBJ2-1; D perhaps matches TRBD2 (5 bases). Germline V CDR1 and CDR2: DFQATT, SNEGSKA (reference sequence). The V end was cut by 3 bases, the J end by 9 bases, with 18 bases between. This CDR3 has 14 amino acids. In nucleotides, the CDR3 is TGCAGTGCTAGTTCCGTCGGCGGGCGGAGTGAGCAGTTCTTC. This sequence encodes CSASSVGGRSEQFF.

J is TRBJ1-1 and V is TRBV11-2; no definite D call. Trimming cost V 4 bases and J 4 bases, with 7 bases left between them. CDR3 length equals 12 residues. CDR1 and CDR2 (germline): SGHAT, FQNNGV. The CDR3 sequence is CASSSYFTEAFF. The CDR3, as DNA: TGTGCCAGCAGCTCCTATTTCACTGAAGCTTTCTTT.

In this sample, this clone turned up many times. This sequence joins TRBV7-3 and TRBJ2-7, with 9 bases aligning to TRBD1. The CDR3 contains 12 residues. The germline V gene has CDR1 SGHTA and CDR2 FQGTGA. V dropped 4 bases and J dropped 12; count of bases not matched to a gene: 7. The CDR3 nucleotides read TGTGCCAGCAGCTCCGAGGGGACAGGGTGGTACTTC. As protein: CASSSEGTGWYF.

The chain joins TRBV5-1 to TRBJ1-2; 8 nucleotides match TRBD1. The CDR3 has 15 amino acids. CDR1 and CDR2 from the germline V gene are SGHRS and YFSETQ. Germline trimming cut 2 bases from V and 5 bases from J; bases unmatched to any gene: 8. In nucleotides, the CDR3 is TGCGCCAGCAGCTTAGGGACAGGAGGTAGGTATGGCTACACCTTC. Protein: CASSLGTGGRYGYTF.

This chain connects TRBV6-5 to TRBJ2-1; 8 positions agree with TRBD1. CDR3 length: 15 residues. V lost 7 bases and J lost 8; bases outside the gene matches: 13. Germline V gene sequence: CDR1 MNHEY, CDR2 SVGAGI. The CDR3 is CASTATPGQGYEQFF. For the CDR3, the DNA is TGTGCCAGCACCGCCACCCCAGGACAGGGCTATGAGCAGTTCTTC.

This clone was counted a few times. The rearrangement uses TRBV6-6 and TRBJ1-2; TRBD1 might be the D (6 bases). Trimming removed 0 bases from V and 6 bases from J, with 14 bases in between. CDR1 and CDR2 from the germline V gene are MNHNY and SVGAGI (reference sequence). The CDR3 extends over 15 amino acids. The chain's CDR3 is CASSYSNPGVDGYTF. In DNA, the CDR3 is TGTGCCAGCAGTTACTCGAACCCAGGGGTGGATGGCTACACCTTC.

The chain has TRBV7-8 and TRBJ1-6; D is ambiguous. This CDR3 comprises 13 residues. The germline V gene has CDR1 SGHVS and CDR2 FQNEAQ. With 3 bases removed from V and 14 bases from J, the gap between germline ends came to 14 bases. CDR3 nucleotide sequence: TGTGCCAGCAGCTTGTTAGTTGGGCAGGCCCTCCACTTT. This sequence encodes CASSLLVGQALHF.

This sequence joins TRBV5-4 and TRBJ2-2; 10 bases map to TRBD1. With 4 bases clipped from V and 5 bases from J, the junction kept 5 bases outside the gene matches. The CDR3 extends over 15 amino acids. Germline CDR1 and CDR2: SGHNT and YYREEE (reference sequence). The CDR3 coding sequence is TGTGCCAGCAGCCCCGACAGGGGGCAGACCGGGGAGCTGTTTTTT. Protein sequence: CASSPDRGQTGELFF.

Notes on this clone: This CDR3 is also generated by other DNA sequences in the sample. The gene calls are TRBV12-3 or TRBV12-4 and TRBJ2-5; D ambiguous. This CDR3 spans 11 amino acids. Deletions cut 4 bases from V and 4 bases from J, with 4 bases between. DNA of the CDR3: TGTGCCAGCAGTTATCGAGAGACCCAGTACTTC. It translates to CASSYRETQYF.

This clone was found once. The V and J genes are TRBV21-1 and TRBJ2-5; no DNA check was done on the table's D call, TRBD2. TRBV21-1 is an annotated pseudogene. This CDR3 spans 15 amino acids. The CDR3 region is CASSKKLGRGETQYF. The CDR3 bases are TGTGCCAGCAGCAAGAAACTAGGTCGAGGAGAGACCCAGTACTTC.

The chain is built from TRBV18 and TRBJ2-7, with TRBD2 as a possible D gene (5 bases). Germline values: CDR1 KGHSH, CDR2 LQKENI. V shed 6 bases and J shed 0 bases, with 15 bases lying between them. This CDR3 region has 15 residues. CDR3 in amino acids: CASSPGLSSSYEQYF. The CDR3 DNA follows: TGTGCCAGCTCGCCGGGATTGTCGAGCTCCTACGAGCAGTACTTC.

The CDR3 DNA sequence: TGTGCCAGCAGCTTAGCAGGATCTGGAAACACCATATATTTT. Its protein product is CASSLAGSGNTIYF. The V and J genes are TRBV13 and TRBJ1-3, with no clear D. This CDR3 is built from 14 residues. The germline gives CDR1 PRHDT, CDR2 FYEKMQ (reference sequence). V lost 1 base to trimming and J lost 1 base, with 5 bases between them.

The V gene is TRBV4-1, the J gene TRBJ2-7; 8 bases match TRBD1. This CDR3 comprises 15 residues. The V gene end was trimmed by 4 bases and the J gene end by 3 bases; junction bases not matched to a gene: 8. Looked up from germline, CDR1 is MGHRA and CDR2 is YSYEKL. CDR3: CASSPEATGGYEQYF. The DNA for the CDR3 is TGCGCCAGCAGCCCAGAGGCTACAGGGGGCTACGAGCAGTACTTC.

The chain is built from TRBV7-9 and TRBJ2-7; a possible D gene is TRBD2 (6 bases). Looked up from germline, CDR1 is SEHNR and CDR2 is FQNEAQ (reference sequence). The ends were cut back, 1 base at V and 4 bases at J, with 17 bases in the middle. The CDR3 consists of 16 residues. CDR3 sequence: CASSLVEGLPVYEQYF. CDR3 nucleotides: TGTGCCAGCAGCTTAGTAGAGGGACTGCCAGTATACGAGCAGTACTTC.

V gene TRBV7-2 combines with J gene TRBJ1-6; maybe TRBD1 (5 bases). Trimming stripped 4 bases from V and 2 bases from J, with 15 bases between. The V gene's germline CDR1 is SGHTA and CDR2 FQGNSA. The CDR3 has 17 residues. CDR3 amino acids: CASSSPGGSTYNSPLHF. In nucleotides, the CDR3 is TGTGCCAGCAGCTCGCCTGGGGGGTCGACCTATAATTCACCCCTCCACTTT.

This clone was seen once. The chain is built from TRBV5-4 and TRBJ2-3, with TRBD2 matching over 10 bases. The CDR3 spans 16 residues. V lost 2 bases and J lost 3; bases outside the gene matches: 6. CDR1 is SGHNT and CDR2 is YYREEE in the germline V gene (reference sequence). The CDR3 region has the DNA TGTGCCAGCAGCTTTAGCGGGAGGACGAGTACAGATACGCAGTATTTT. Its protein is CASSFSGRTSTDTQYF.

The chain is built from TRBV30 and TRBJ1-5, with 7 bases fitting TRBD1. Unmatched junction bases numbered 5, after V lost 2 bases and J lost 7 bases. CDR1 and CDR2 (germline): GTSNPN, SVGIG (reference sequence). The CDR3 sequence is 13 residues long. The DNA of the CDR3 is TGTGCCTGGAGTAGGGCAGGGGGACAGCCCCAGCATTTT. It is translated as CAWSRAGGQPQHF.

V and J are TRBV4-1 and TRBJ2-7; the match to TRBD1 covers 9 bases. Germline lookup yields CDR1 MGHRA and CDR2 YSYEKL. Trimming cost V 2 bases and J 3 bases; bases outside gene matches: 8. This CDR3 comprises 16 residues. This CDR3 reads CASSQPDRGIVYEQYF. CDR3 DNA: TGCGCCAGCAGCCAACCTGACAGGGGGATTGTCTACGAGCAGTACTTC.

This clone was recorded at least ten times. The chain joins TRBV2 to TRBJ2-7, with no clear D. CDR3 length: 14 residues. Deletions cut 5 bases from V and 7 bases from J, with 18 bases between. CDR1 SNHLY and CDR2 FYNNEI come from the germline V gene. The CDR3 region has the DNA TGTGCCAGCAGTTACGGGTCCCGCCGTGGGGAGCAGTACTTC. Translated: CASSYGSRRGEQYF.

The rearrangement links TRBV9 to TRBJ1-3; 9 bases fit TRBD1. The CDR3 runs 17 residues. Germline lookup yields CDR1 SGDLS and CDR2 YYNGEE. With V trimmed by 3 bases and J by 4 bases, 11 bases remained unmatched. Here the CDR3 reads CASSATGGPTLGNTIYF. DNA for the CDR3: TGTGCCAGCAGCGCCACAGGGGGCCCCACGCTGGGAAACACCATATATTTT.

The rearrangement uses TRBV6-2 or TRBV6-3 and TRBJ2-2, with 11 bases that match TRBD1. Germline trimming cut 5 bases from V and 4 bases from J; bases unmatched to any gene: 9. The CDR3 runs to 17 residues. Germline V gene lookup returns CDR1 MNHEY and CDR2 SVGEGT. DNA of the CDR3: TGTGCCAGCAGTCCCTATCGGACAGGGGGCTTCACCGGGGAGCTGTTTTTT. Encoded protein: CASSPYRTGGFTGELFF.

DNA for the CDR3: TGTGCCAGTACCCCGACAGGGGCAGATACGCAGTATTTT. Translating it yields CASTPTGADTQYF. The genes are TRBV19 and TRBJ2-3; 8 bases are shared with TRBD1. The CDR3 is made up of 13 amino acids. CDR1 is LNHDA and CDR2 is SQIVND in the germline V gene (reference sequence). Germline trimming cut 7 bases from V and 4 bases from J; bases unmatched to any gene: 4.

This rearrangement joins TRBV5-1 to TRBJ2-1; TRBD2 might be the D (5 bases). V lost 0 bases, J lost 3 bases, and 13 bases lay in between. This CDR3 comprises 16 residues. Germline V gene data show CDR1 as SGHRS and CDR2 as YFSETQ. The CDR3 nucleotides read TGCGCCAGCAGCTTGGGAGGAGCGGCAAGCTACAATGAGCAGTTCTTC. Translation gives CASSLGGAASYNEQFF.